A selection of T cell receptor beta chains follows, all from one sample in a study of cytomegalovirus exposure and HLA in healthy donors. TCRdb's copy holds only in-frame clones and misses some; the assay was immunoSEQ multiplex PCR. The table includes fewer than 110,000 clones, 75% to 90% detected once. Source material: PBMCs. Every receptor here comes from a man aged 25 to 45 in good health and CMV-seronegative. Both conserved end residues are part of each CDR3. Fields, in order: J gene, clone size, D gene, V gene, CDR3 protein, CDR3 DNA. D genes are given only for firm matches. The size field is filled for only some rows; it gives once, few, many or a size class.

>TRBJ2-7|NA|NA|TRBV27
CASSPSGTHSYEQYF
TGTGCCAGCAGCCCTTCCGGGACTCACTCCTACGAGCAGTACTTC
>TRBJ1-4|NA|TRBD1|TRBV28
CASNPAGTGDEKLFF
TGTGCCAGCAATCCCGCCGGGACAGGGGATGAAAAACTGTTTTTT
>TRBJ1-6|NA|TRBD1|TRBV27
CASSLFASGQGGNSPLHF
TGTGCCAGCAGTTTATTTGCGTCCGGGCAGGGGGGAAATTCACCCCTCCACTTT
>TRBJ2-2|NA|TRBD2|TRBV30
CAWSARLAGSLGELFF
TGTGCCTGGAGTGCTCGACTAGCGGGATCCCTCGGGGAGCTGTTTTTT
>TRBJ2-7|NA|TRBD1|TRBV19
CATSLGQGYEQYF
TGTGCCACCTCTCTGGGACAGGGGTACGAGCAGTACTTC
>TRBJ2-7|NA|NA|TRBV7-2
CASSLAAPRALQGWSYEQYF
TGTGCCAGCAGCTTAGCCGCCCCACGGGCACTACAGGGTTGGTCCTACGAGCAGTACTTC
>TRBJ1-6|NA|TRBD1|TRBV2
CASGQGEDSPLHF
TGTGCCAGCGGACAGGGGGAGGATTCACCCCTCCACTTT
>TRBJ2-3|NA|NA|TRBV6-5
CASSFGQNTQYF
TGTGCCAGCAGTTTCGGACAGAATACGCAGTATTTT
>TRBJ1-5|NA|NA|TRBV2
CASRIGSARHF
TGTGCCAGCAGGATCGGCAGCGCGAGACATTTT
>TRBJ2-5|NA|TRBD2|TRBV28
CASSLLHGTSGGWGGQYF
TGTGCCAGCAGTTTGCTACACGGGACTAGCGGGGGTTGGGGGGGCCAGTACTTC
>TRBJ2-2|NA|NA|TRBV7-6
CASSLDRSSASNTGELFF
TGTGCCAGCAGCTTAGATAGGTCTAGCGCCTCGAACACCGGGGAGCTGTTTTTT
>TRBJ2-3|NA|NA|TRBV9
CASSVGKTRTDTQYF
TGTGCCAGCAGCGTAGGGAAGACACGGACAGATACGCAGTATTTT
>TRBJ1-5|once|TRBD1|TRBV19
CASKTHRGELSNQPQHF
TGTGCCAGTAAAACTCACAGGGGAGAATTGAGCAATCAGCCCCAGCATTTT
>TRBJ2-3|NA|NA|TRBV6-1
CASSEYRTISTDTQYF
TGTGCCAGCAGTGAGTATCGGACAATCAGCACAGATACGCAGTATTTT
>TRBJ2-1|NA|TRBD2|TRBV9
CASSARLSGGNEQFF
TGTGCCAGCAGCGCTCGTCTTAGCGGGGGGAATGAGCAGTTCTTC